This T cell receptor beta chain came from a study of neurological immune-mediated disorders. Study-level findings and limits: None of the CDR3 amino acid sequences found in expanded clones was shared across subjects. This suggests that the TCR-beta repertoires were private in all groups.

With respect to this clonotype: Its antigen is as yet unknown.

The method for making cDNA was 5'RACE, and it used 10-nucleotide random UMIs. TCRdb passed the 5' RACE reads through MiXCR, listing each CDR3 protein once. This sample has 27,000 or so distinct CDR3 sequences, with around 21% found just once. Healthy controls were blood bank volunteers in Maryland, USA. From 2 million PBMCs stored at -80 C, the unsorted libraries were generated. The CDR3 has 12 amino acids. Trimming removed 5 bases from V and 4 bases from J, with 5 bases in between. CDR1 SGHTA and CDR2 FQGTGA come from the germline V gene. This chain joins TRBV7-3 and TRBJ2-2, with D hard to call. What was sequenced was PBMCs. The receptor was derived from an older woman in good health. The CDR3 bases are TGTGCCAGCAGCAACCCCACCGGGGAGCTGTTTTTT. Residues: CASSNPTGELFF.